Shown below are 32 T cell receptor beta chains from a single sample sequenced in a study of T cell changes during pregnancy in multiple sclerosis. The protocol was immunoSEQ multiplex PCR, while the TCRdb copy is restricted to in-frame clones and leaves out a portion. The repertoire consists of 65,000 to 95,000 clones, with about 92% occurring once and the leading ten covering around 2.6%. The starting material was peripheral blood, obtained after pregnancy. The receptors stem from a female donor in good health, enrolled as a control in a pregnancy study.

The chain uses TRBV14 and TRBJ1-5; D remains ambiguous. This CDR3 has 18 residues. Germline assignment: CDR1 SGHDN and CDR2 FVKESK. The V end was cut by 0 bases, the J end by 6 bases, with 21 bases between. CDR3 amino acids: CASSQDHALRDEGQPQHF. The DNA of the CDR3 is TGTGCCAGCAGCCAAGACCATGCCCTTCGTGATGAGGGTCAGCCCCAGCATTTT.

This clone was seen a single time. The chain recombines TRBV19 with TRBJ1-2; D may be TRBD1 (6 bases). Per the germline V gene, CDR1 is LNHDA and CDR2 is SQIVND (reference sequence). The CDR3 loop spans 13 amino acids. Trimming took off 5 bases at V and 9 bases at J, with 16 bases between the two ends. CDR3 protein: CASSPQDRRSYTF. Here the CDR3 DNA reads TGTGCCAGTAGTCCCCAGGACAGACGGAGCTACACCTTC.

The chain is built from TRBV7-9 and TRBJ1-5, with D perhaps TRBD1 (5 bases). The germline CDR1 and CDR2 sequences are SEHNR and FQNEAQ (reference sequence). Trimming left V 2 bases short and J 5 bases short, with 10 bases between. The CDR3 length is 14 residues. The CDR3 loop reads CASSLLTGDQPQHF. Here the CDR3 DNA reads TGTGCCAGCAGCTTATTAACGGGGGATCAGCCCCAGCATTTT.

A note on this clone: The junction departs from germline at one end; a sequencing error may be responsible. This chain connects TRBV9 to TRBJ1-2; no clear D gene. Per the germline V gene, CDR1 is SGDLS and CDR2 is YYNGEE. The CDR3 spans 14 residues. The CDR3 nucleotides read TGTGCCAGCACCGTAGATGGAGCCAACTATGGCTACACCTTC. Its translation: CASTVDGANYGYTF.

V gene TRBV10-2 combines with J gene TRBJ2-2; 11 bases line up with TRBD2. CDR3 length: 15 residues. The trim removed 6 bases at V and 5 bases at J, leaving 5 bases unmatched. The V gene's germline CDR1 is WSHSY and CDR2 SAAADI. The CDR3 nucleotides are TGCGCCAGCAGAACTAGCGGGGGAGGAACCGGGGAGCTGTTTTTT. Translation gives CASRTSGGGTGELFF.

The rearrangement uses TRBV25-1 and TRBJ1-2, with D possibly matching TRBD1 (5 bases). The germline gives CDR1 MGHDK, CDR2 SYGVNS. The CDR3 extends over 13 amino acids. V was shortened by 3 bases and J by 7 bases, with 12 bases between the two germline ends. The CDR3 DNA follows: TGTGCCAGCAGTGATCAAGTTAGGGGTGGCTACACCTTC. This codes for CASSDQVRGGYTF.

This clone was observed once. This rearrangement joins TRBV28 to TRBJ1-2; 9 positions agree with TRBD1. V gave up 5 bases and J gave up 3 bases; unmatched junction bases: 4. The CDR3 is made up of 14 amino acids. Per the germline V gene, CDR1 is MDHEN and CDR2 is SYDVKM. CDR3 loop: CASSLTGGHYGYTF. For the CDR3, the DNA is TGTGCCAGCAGTCTCACAGGGGGCCACTATGGCTACACCTTC.

This chain uses TRBV27 with TRBJ2-5, with D hard to call. Germline CDR1 and CDR2: MNHEY and SMNVEV (reference sequence). CDR3 size: 13 residues. V lost 2 bases and J lost 5, with 9 bases in between. The CDR3 sequence is CASSLQRGETQYF. CDR3 nucleotides: TGTGCCAGCAGTTTACAGCGTGGTGAGACCCAGTACTTC.

The chain carries TRBV2 and TRBJ2-1, with 10 nucleotides matching TRBD2. The CDR3 sequence is 17 residues long. Germline V lookup: CDR1 SNHLY, CDR2 FYNNEI. J gave up 7 bases and V 6 bases, and 15 bases lay outside the gene matches. This CDR3 reads CASRAIIQRGGVNEQFF. Here the CDR3 DNA reads TGTGCCAGCAGGGCCATCATCCAGCGGGGGGGGGTAAATGAGCAGTTCTTC.

The chain employs TRBV7-9 and TRBJ2-7, with 10 bases identical to TRBD1. The junction had 16 bases not matched to a gene; V was cut back by 5 bases and J by 3 bases. Per the germline V gene, CDR1 is SEHNR and CDR2 is FQNEAQ (reference sequence). This CDR3 comprises 18 residues. The CDR3 sequence is CASSHPGGGQGSNYEQYF. In DNA form, the CDR3 reads TGTGCCAGCAGCCACCCGGGCGGGGGACAGGGGTCCAACTACGAGCAGTACTTC.

The CDR3 nucleotides read TGTGCCAGCAGCCGAGTTCCCGACTATGGCTACACCTTC. This translates into CASSRVPDYGYTF. J is TRBJ1-2 and V is TRBV7-9; D not resolved. The CDR3 is 13 residues long. The V end lost 5 bases, the J end lost 3 bases, and 10 bases lay between the germline ends. Germline V CDR1 and CDR2: SEHNR, FQNEAQ (reference sequence).

This chain joins TRBV6-6 and TRBJ1-1, with 8 bases that match TRBD1. The CDR3 spans 15 residues. The V gene's germline CDR1 is MNHNY and CDR2 SVGAGI (reference sequence). V was pared by 3 bases and J by 5 bases, with 8 bases of the junction left unmatched. The CDR3 DNA is TGTGCCAGCAGTTATGCAGGGGGCGCAGGGACTGAAGCTTTCTTT. It specifies CASSYAGGAGTEAFF.

The chain couples TRBV6-1 to TRBJ1-2; weak D call: TRBD1 (5 bases). Germline assignment: CDR1 MNHNS and CDR2 SASEGT. V lost 2 bases, J lost 5 bases, and 15 bases lay in between. The CDR3 runs 15 residues. The CDR3 sequence: CASSESPGGEYGYTF. CDR3 bases: TGTGCCAGCAGTGAAAGCCCGGGGGGAGAATATGGCTACACCTTC.

The chain combines TRBV10-3 with TRBJ1-2; D is undetermined. Germline values: CDR1 ENHRY, CDR2 SYGVKD. The V end was cut by 7 bases, the J end by 2 bases, with 8 bases between. There are 12 residues in the CDR3. The CDR3 here is CAITGGNYGYTF. DNA of the CDR3: TGTGCCATCACGGGAGGGAACTATGGCTACACCTTC.

The chain joins TRBV7-2 to TRBJ2-5, with a weak D call TRBD1 (8 bases). The V end was cut by 7 bases, the J end by 9 bases, with 18 bases between. The CDR3 consists of 13 residues. Germline V gene sequence: CDR1 SGHTA, CDR2 FQGNSA. CDR3 DNA sequence: TGTGCCAGCAATATGGACAGGGAGGGACCCCAGTACTTC. Translated: CASNMDREGPQYF. The full variable domain, rest sourced from reference TRBV7-2 and TRBJ2-5, is GAGVSQSPSNKVTEKGKDVELRCDPISGHTALYWYRQSLGQGLEFLIYFQGNSAPDKSGLPSDRFSAERTGGSVSTLTIQRTQQEDSAVYLCASNMDREGPQYFGPGTRLLVL.

This chain links TRBV5-1 with TRBJ2-1, with a possible D match to TRBD2 (7 bases). V was shortened by 0 bases and J by 4 bases, with 11 bases between the two germline ends. Germline V gene lookup returns CDR1 SGHRS and CDR2 YFSETQ. This CDR3 comprises 15 residues. This chain's CDR3 is CASSLAEGGYNEQFF. CDR3 in DNA: TGCGCCAGCAGCTTGGCCGAGGGGGGGTACAATGAGCAGTTCTTC. The variable domain in full, with the rest retrieved from reference TRBV5-1 and TRBJ2-1, is KAGVTQTPRYLIKTRGQQVTLSCSPISGHRSVSWYQQTPGQGLQFLFEYFSETQRNKGNFPGRFSGRQFSNSRSEMNVSTLELGDSALYLCASSLAEGGYNEQFFGPGTRLTVL.

The rearrangement uses TRBV11-2 and TRBJ2-5; D remains ambiguous. Germline values: CDR1 SGHAT, CDR2 FQNNGV. V lost 4 bases to trimming and J lost 8 bases, with 8 bases between them. CDR3 length: 11 residues. The CDR3 loop reads CASSSRGTQYF. As DNA, the CDR3 is TGTGCCAGCAGCTCCCGAGGAACCCAGTACTTC.

The genes are TRBV6-1 and TRBJ2-3; the match to TRBD2 covers 10 bases. The CDR3 consists of 18 residues. With 0 bases clipped from V and 5 bases from J, the junction kept 11 bases outside the gene matches. In germline, CDR1 is MNHNS, CDR2 SASEGT. The CDR3 reads CASSEAGWGTSAGDTQYF. The DNA of the CDR3 is TGTGCCAGCAGTGAAGCGGGATGGGGGACTAGCGCAGGAGATACGCAGTATTTT.

The chain carries TRBV6-6 and TRBJ2-5; D might be TRBD2 (6 bases). V dropped 5 bases and J dropped 4 bases, with 8 bases sitting between them. Germline V lookup: CDR1 MNHNY, CDR2 SVGAGI (reference sequence). The CDR3 runs to 12 residues. CDR3 region: CASSGSGETQYF. In DNA, the CDR3 is TGTGCCAGCAGTGGTAGCGGAGAGACCCAGTACTTC.

CDR3 in amino acids: CASSSSSGRLYNEQFF. The CDR3 coding sequence is TGTGCCAGTAGTTCGTCTAGCGGCCGGTTATACAATGAGCAGTTCTTC. V gene TRBV19 combines with J gene TRBJ2-1, with 7 bases fitting TRBD2. The CDR3 runs 16 residues. The germline V gene has CDR1 LNHDA and CDR2 SQIVND (reference sequence). The ends lost 5 bases at V and 4 bases at J; junction bases unmatched: 11.

This sequence joins TRBV11-2 and TRBJ2-7, with D possibly matching TRBD2 (5 bases). The CDR3 is 16 amino acids. Trimming shortened V by 5 bases and J by 2 bases, and 19 bases separated the two germline ends. The V gene's germline CDR1 is SGHAT and CDR2 FQNNGV. The CDR3 protein is CASSPHTGKETYEQYF. The CDR3 nucleotides read TGTGCCAGCAGCCCCCACACGGGGAAGGAAACCTACGAGCAGTACTTC.

The rearrangement links TRBV2 to TRBJ2-7, with 8 bases that match TRBD2. V was clipped by 7 bases and J by 4 bases; unmatched bases: 3. This CDR3 region has 12 residues. The germline gives CDR1 SNHLY, CDR2 FYNNEI. CDR3 bases: TGTGCCAGCATCGGGGGGGGTTACGAGCAGTACTTC. Translated: CASIGGGYEQYF.

This clone was seen just once. The rearrangement uses TRBV6-6 and TRBJ2-3, with 10 positions matching TRBD1. Trimming took 5 bases from V and 5 from J; bases not matched to a gene: 7. The CDR3 runs 15 residues. The germline gives CDR1 MNHNY, CDR2 SVGAGI (reference sequence). The CDR3 DNA follows: TGTGCCAGCAGTCGGGACAGGGGAGAATTAGATACGCAGTATTTT. Protein product: CASSRDRGELDTQYF.

This clone was recorded once. The V and J genes are TRBV5-1 and TRBJ2-5; TRBD2 agrees at 8 bases. The CDR3 has 15 amino acids. CDR1 SGHRS and CDR2 YFSETQ come from the germline V gene. Trimming took 0 bases from V and 4 from J; bases not matched to a gene: 5. CDR3 in DNA: TGCGCCAGCAGCTTGGAAGCGGGGGCTTTAGAGACCCAGTACTTC. It specifies CASSLEAGALETQYF.

The chain combines TRBV7-2 with TRBJ2-5; 8 bases are a match to TRBD1. This CDR3 comprises 13 residues. CDR1 and CDR2 from the germline V gene are SGHTA and FQGNSA. The ends lost 4 bases at V and 4 bases at J; junction bases unmatched: 2. The CDR3 nucleotides read TGTGCCAGCAGCTCCGACAGGGGAGAGACCCAGTACTTC. It specifies CASSSDRGETQYF. Complete variable domain (other parts from reference TRBV7-2 and TRBJ2-5): GAGVSQSPSNKVTEKGKDVELRCDPISGHTALYWYRQSLGQGLEFLIYFQGNSAPDKSGLPSDRFSAERTGGSVSTLTIQRTQQEDSAVYLCASSSDRGETQYFGPGTRLLVL.

This sequence joins TRBV4-2 and TRBJ2-1; 11 nucleotides agree with TRBD2. The germline gives CDR1 LGHNA, CDR2 YNFKEQ. The CDR3 is 19 amino acids. Losses at the gene ends were 0 bases for V and 2 bases for J; bases not matched to a gene: 9. CDR3: CASSQDLLAGVRTYNEQFF. The CDR3 DNA reads as TGTGCCAGCAGCCAAGACTTACTAGCGGGGGTTCGTACCTACAATGAGCAGTTCTTC.

The V and J genes are TRBV7-9 and TRBJ2-7; 9 bases fit TRBD1. From germline, CDR1 is SEHNR and CDR2 FQNEAQ (reference sequence). V shed 1 base and J 6 bases; nucleotides not matched to a gene: 7. The CDR3 consists of 15 residues. The DNA for the CDR3 is TGTGCCAGCAGCTTAGAGGGACAGGGTCTTGCCGAGCAGTACTTC. Protein: CASSLEGQGLAEQYF.

This clone showed up just once. The rearrangement joins TRBV28 to TRBJ2-3; TRBD2 agrees at 9 bases. Germline values: CDR1 MDHEN, CDR2 SYDVKM. The CDR3 covers 17 residues. V lost 5 bases, J lost 2 bases, and 11 bases stayed unmatched. The CDR3 DNA sequence: TGTGCCAGCAGTAACGGAGGGACTAGCAGATACACAGATACGCAGTATTTT. Its translation is CASSNGGTSRYTDTQYF. The full variable domain, completed using reference TRBV28 and TRBJ2-3, is DVKVTQSSRYLVKRTGEKVFLECVQDMDHENMFWYRQDPGLGLRLIYFSYDVKMKEKGDIPEGYSVSREKKERFSLILESASTNQTSMYLCASSNGGTSRYTDTQYFGPGTRLTVL.

This clone appeared once. The identical CDR3 is also encoded by other nucleotide sequences in the sample. V and J are TRBV20-1 and TRBJ2-1, with D possibly matching TRBD1 (5 bases). The V gene's germline CDR1 is DFQATT and CDR2 SNEGSKA (reference sequence). Between the trimmed V and J ends, which lost 6 bases and 7 bases, there was a span of 10 bases. The CDR3 loop spans 11 amino acids. The CDR3 sequence is CSASQGNEQFF. CDR3 bases: TGCAGTGCAAGCCAGGGAAATGAGCAGTTCTTC.

This rearrangement joins TRBV5-1 to TRBJ2-7, with D perhaps TRBD2 (6 bases). The CDR3 contains 15 residues. CDR1 is SGHRS, CDR2 YFSETQ, per germline. The ends were cut back, 0 bases at V and 2 bases at J, with 12 bases in the middle. The CDR3 DNA follows: TGCGCCAGCAGCTTGGAACAAGGGACTCCCTACGAGCAGTACTTC. Translating gives CASSLEQGTPYEQYF. The entire variable domain, with the rest obtained from reference TRBV5-1 and TRBJ2-7, is as follows: KAGVTQTPRYLIKTRGQQVTLSCSPISGHRSVSWYQQTPGQGLQFLFEYFSETQRNKGNFPGRFSGRQFSNSRSEMNVSTLELGDSALYLCASSLEQGTPYEQYFGPGTRLTVT.

The rearrangement links TRBV5-1 to TRBJ2-2, with TRBD1 matching over 7 bases. Germline V lookup: CDR1 SGHRS, CDR2 YFSETQ. V gave up 2 bases and J gave up 1 base; unmatched junction bases: 2. The CDR3 consists of 15 residues. The CDR3 nucleotides read TGCGCCAGCAGCTTAAGACAGGGGAACACCGGGGAGCTGTTTTTT. Translation: CASSLRQGNTGELFF.

This chain connects TRBV27 to TRBJ1-4; 8 nucleotides align to TRBD1. Germline CDR1 and CDR2: MNHEY and SMNVEV (reference sequence). CDR3 size: 16 residues. After removal of 4 bases from V and 2 bases from J, the junction contained 6 bases not matched to a gene. DNA of the CDR3: TGTGCCAGCAGTTCCCCCCCAGGGGGCACTAATGAAAAACTGTTTTTT. It translates to CASSSPPGGTNEKLFF.